Shown below are 29 T cell receptor beta chains from a single sample sequenced in a study of blood T cell repertoires in COVID-19. TCRdb keeps only in-frame clones here, not all; method: immunoSEQ multiplex PCR. The sample includes approximately 490,000 clones, around nine tenths of them seen just once. Sequences were obtained from PBMCs or T cells enriched from blood (not recorded which). These receptors were obtained from a woman aged 55-70 years who had recovered from COVID-19.

This sequence joins TRBV3-1 (or the pseudogene TRBV3-2) and TRBJ1-1, with 10 bases fitting TRBD1. The V segment lost 7 bases and the J segment 3 bases; nucleotides outside the gene matches: 5. The CDR3 is 14 residues long. Looked up from germline, CDR1 is LGHDT and CDR2 is YNNKEL (reference sequence). CDR3 sequence: CASNDRGLDTEAFF. The CDR3 DNA sequence: TGTGCCAGCAACGACAGGGGGCTTGACACTGAAGCTTTCTTT.

The genes are TRBV29-1 and TRBJ1-2, with TRBD1 matching 9 bases. Germline CDR1 SQVTM, CDR2 ANQGSEA. V dropped 6 bases and J dropped 7; count of bases not matched to a gene: 12. This CDR3 comprises 14 residues. CDR3 sequence reads: CSVGDPGQGVGYTF. CDR3 nucleotide sequence: TGCAGCGTGGGGGATCCGGGACAGGGTGTTGGCTACACCTTC.

This chain joins TRBV2 and TRBJ2-5; D uncertain. The length of the CDR3 is 13 residues. The V end lost 4 bases, the J end lost 5 bases, and 11 bases lay between the germline ends. Germline loops: CDR1 SNHLY, CDR2 FYNNEI. The CDR3 DNA follows: TGTGCCAGCAGTGCCTACCAGGCGGAGACCCAGTACTTC. Amino acids: CASSAYQAETQYF.

The rearrangement uses TRBV6-5 and TRBJ1-2, with 12 bases matching TRBD1. V shed 5 bases and J 7 bases; nucleotides not matched to a gene: 8. The CDR3 sequence is 15 residues long. CDR1 MNHEY and CDR2 SVGAGI come from the germline V gene. The CDR3 spells CASSRRDRGPGGYTF. The CDR3 region has the DNA TGTGCCAGCAGTCGCCGGGACAGGGGGCCGGGTGGCTACACCTTC.

The chain uses TRBV9 and TRBJ1-4, with 10 bases aligning to TRBD1. Unmatched junction bases numbered 7, after V lost 0 bases and J lost 8 bases. Germline V gives CDR1 SGDLS, CDR2 YYNGEE. The CDR3 contains 16 residues. The CDR3 bases are TGTGCCAGCAGCGTAGCTACAGGACAGGGGGGAGAAAAACTGTTTTTT. It is translated as CASSVATGQGGEKLFF. Using reference TRBV9 and TRBJ1-4 for the parts outside the CDR3, the full variable domain is DSGVTQTPKHLITATGQRVTLRCSPRSGDLSVYWYQQSLDQGLQFLIQYYNGEERAKGNILERFSAQQFPDLHSELNLSSLELGDSALYFCASSVATGQGGEKLFFGSGTQLSVL.

The chain recombines TRBV7-9 with TRBJ1-2; 10 bases align to TRBD1. Trimming cost V 4 bases and J 4 bases; bases outside gene matches: 12. Germline V CDR1 and CDR2: SEHNR, FQNEAQ (reference sequence). The CDR3 loop spans 17 amino acids. The CDR3 bases are TGTGCCAGCAGCTCCGGGACAGGGGCCTTGGGTGCCTATGGCTACACCTTC. Its translation: CASSSGTGALGAYGYTF.

The chain couples TRBV11-3 to TRBJ2-2; D possibly corresponds to TRBD2 (6 bases). The CDR3 runs to 18 residues. Trimming left V 4 bases short and J 0 bases short, with 18 bases between. Germline V gives CDR1 SGHNT, CDR2 YENEEA. The CDR3 DNA sequence: TGTGCCAGCAGCTCGCACGGGGGAGGACTGACGAACACCGGGGAGCTGTTTTTT. This translates into CASSSHGGGLTNTGELFF.

This chain uses TRBV2 with TRBJ1-1; a weak D match, TRBD1 (6 bases). Germline lookup yields CDR1 SNHLY and CDR2 FYNNEI. The V gene lost 0 bases and the J gene lost 11 bases, with 13 bases spanning the gap. The CDR3 extends over 13 amino acids. CDR3 DNA sequence: TGTGCCAGCAGTGAAGCGCCCCTTGACAGGGCTTTCTTT. It specifies CASSEAPLDRAFF. Based on the CDR3 plus reference TRBV2 and TRBJ1-1, the full variable domain is EPEVTQTPSHQVTQMGQEVILRCVPISNHLYFYWYRQILGQKVEFLVSFYNNEISEKSEIFDDQFSVERPDGSNFTLKIRSTKLEDSAMYFCASSEAPLDRAFFGQGTRLTVV.

The chain employs TRBV7-2 and TRBJ2-3; 12 bases agree with TRBD2. Germline trimming cut 0 bases from V and 0 bases from J; bases unmatched to any gene: 7. Germline V gives CDR1 SGHTA, CDR2 FQGNSA. The CDR3 runs to 19 residues. DNA of the CDR3: TGTGCCAGCAGCTTAGCCCCCACTAGCGGGGGGCTAAGCACAGATACGCAGTATTTT. Its protein is CASSLAPTSGGLSTDTQYF.

The chain couples TRBV19 to TRBJ2-2, with 11 bases fitting TRBD1. Germline V lookup: CDR1 LNHDA, CDR2 SQIVND (reference sequence). Trimming removed 9 bases from V and 5 bases from J; junction bases left unmatched: 14. The CDR3 loop spans 17 amino acids. CDR3 nucleotides: TGTGCCAGCAAGACGCTGCCGGGACAGGGGGGTACCGGGGAGCTGTTTTTT. This gives the protein CASKTLPGQGGTGELFF.

This chain uses TRBV3-1 (or the pseudogene TRBV3-2) with TRBJ1-2; D remains unclear. CDR3 length: 14 residues. CDR1 is LGHDT, CDR2 YNNKEL, per germline (reference sequence). Trimming left V 1 base short and J 5 bases short, with 11 bases between. The CDR3 here is CASSQAYSEYGYTF. CDR3 sequence (DNA): TGTGCCAGCAGCCAAGCGTATAGTGAGTATGGCTACACCTTC.

Only one count was recorded for this clone. This sequence joins TRBV9 and TRBJ1-1, with 7 bases aligning to TRBD1. J lost 5 bases, V lost 0 bases, and 4 bases had no gene match. Germline CDR1 is SGDLS and CDR2 is YYNGEE. This CDR3 region has 14 residues. For the CDR3, the DNA is TGTGCCAGCAGCGTAGAGGGACAGTCGACTGAAGCTTTCTTT. This sequence encodes CASSVEGQSTEAFF.

The chain couples TRBV3-1 (or the pseudogene TRBV3-2) to TRBJ1-2; 9 bases are shared with TRBD1. Germline trimming cut 6 bases from V and 5 bases from J; bases unmatched to any gene: 4. The CDR3 consists of 13 residues. Germline loops: CDR1 LGHDT, CDR2 YNNKEL (reference sequence). As DNA, the CDR3 is TGTGCCAGCAGGAAACAGGGGGCTTATGGCTACACCTTC. Translated, it gives CASRKQGAYGYTF.

In this sample, this clone turned up once. This CDR3 is also generated by other DNA sequences in the sample. The chain has TRBV5-4 and TRBJ1-2; tentatively, D is TRBD1 (5 bases). This CDR3 region has 13 residues. With 0 bases removed from V and 4 bases from J, the gap between germline ends came to 7 bases. Germline lookup yields CDR1 SGHNT and CDR2 YYREEE (reference sequence). The CDR3 reads CASSLEGVYGYTF. The DNA of the CDR3 is TGTGCCAGCAGCTTGGAAGGGGTCTATGGCTACACCTTC.

This clone was observed a few times. The V and J genes are TRBV7-2 and TRBJ1-6; no definite D call. The CDR3 extends over 17 amino acids. V shed 1 base and J shed 4 bases, with 14 bases lying between them. The germline V gene has CDR1 SGHTA and CDR2 FQGNSA. DNA of the CDR3: TGTGCCAGCAGCTTAGTTATCACGGGAGTATATAATTCACCCCTCCACTTT. Translated: CASSLVITGVYNSPLHF.

This chain connects TRBV10-3 to TRBJ1-2; D is perhaps TRBD1 (5 bases). Trimming removed 2 bases from V and 6 bases from J, with 10 bases in between. This CDR3 has 13 amino acids. The germline V gene encodes CDR1 ENHRY and CDR2 SYGVKD. CDR3 sequence: CAISEAGSDGYTF. The CDR3, as DNA: TGTGCCATCAGTGAGGCAGGGTCGGATGGCTACACCTTC.

About this clone itself: It may be a read error: a sequence one base away is much more abundant. V is TRBV6-5 and J is TRBJ1-5; D is undetermined. The germline gives CDR1 MNHEY, CDR2 SVGAGI. V lost 2 bases to trimming and J lost 0 bases, with 2 bases between them. The CDR3 has 13 amino acids. This CDR3 reads CASSYLSNQPQHF. Here the CDR3 DNA reads TGTGCCAGCAGTTACCTTAGCAATCAGCCCCAGCATTTT.

The V call is TRBV24-1, the J call TRBJ1-1; possibly TRBD1 for D (5 bases). The CDR3 has 14 amino acids. Germline-derived CDR1 and CDR2 are KGHDR and SFDVKD. The ends were cut back, 4 bases at V and 4 bases at J, with 12 bases in the middle. CDR3 DNA: TGTGCCACCAGTGACCCTGGGGCTCCCACTGAAGCTTTCTTT. Translating gives CATSDPGAPTEAFF.

This chain connects TRBV11-2 to TRBJ2-7; maybe TRBD2 (6 bases). Trimming left V 5 bases short and J 2 bases short, with 22 bases between. The CDR3 consists of 17 residues. From germline, CDR1 is SGHAT and CDR2 FQNNGV. The CDR3 protein is CASSPVSRQRAPYEQYF. In DNA form, the CDR3 reads TGTGCCAGCAGCCCAGTAAGTCGGCAGCGGGCCCCCTACGAGCAGTACTTC. The full variable domain, with the rest looked up from reference TRBV11-2 and TRBJ2-7, is EAGVAQSPRYKIIEKRQSVAFWCNPISGHATLYWYQQILGQGPKLLIQFQNNGVVDDSQLPKDRFSAERLKGVDSTLKIQPAKLEDSAVYLCASSPVSRQRAPYEQYFGPGTRLTVT.

The chain employs TRBV10-1 and TRBJ1-5; TRBD1 is a possible D gene (5 bases). Per germline, CDR1 WNHNN and CDR2 SYGVQD (reference sequence). The V end lost 11 bases, the J end lost 6 bases, and 14 bases lay between the germline ends. CDR3 size: 12 residues. As DNA, the CDR3 is TGCGCCCTTTCAAGGGGAGGTCAGCCCCAGCATTTT. Its translation: CALSRGGQPQHF.

The V call is TRBV13, the J call TRBJ1-6; D might be TRBD1 (5 bases). The CDR3 is 13 residues long. V was trimmed by 2 bases and J by 9 bases, leaving 8 bases between them. Germline CDR1 and CDR2: PRHDT and FYEKMQ (reference sequence). CDR3 residues: CASSLQGGSPLHF. In nucleotides, the CDR3 is TGTGCCAGCAGCTTACAGGGCGGTTCACCCCTCCACTTT.

The chain employs TRBV6-5 and TRBJ1-6, with TRBD1 identical over 7 bases. Per germline, CDR1 MNHEY and CDR2 SVGAGI. V lost 1 base, J lost 6 bases, and 0 bases stayed unmatched. The CDR3 is 14 residues long. The chain's CDR3 is CASSYWDSNSPLHF. DNA of the CDR3: TGTGCCAGCAGTTACTGGGACAGTAATTCACCCCTCCACTTT.

This clone was seen only a few times. The chain employs TRBV10-3 and TRBJ1-1, with 10 bases identical to TRBD1. V trimming: 2 bases; J trimming: 11 bases; junction bases outside the gene matches: 5. The CDR3 extends over 13 amino acids. Germline V gene sequence: CDR1 ENHRY, CDR2 SYGVKD. The CDR3 sequence is CAISEGTGELAFF. CDR3 coding DNA: TGTGCCATCAGTGAGGGGACAGGGGAGTTGGCTTTCTTT.

The chain has TRBV9 and TRBJ2-7; TRBD1 is a possible D gene (6 bases). Deletions cut 5 bases from V and 4 bases from J, with 16 bases between. Germline V gene data show CDR1 as SGDLS and CDR2 as YYNGEE. The CDR3 runs to 14 residues. DNA for the CDR3: TGTGCCAGCAGTCAAAACCCCCAGGGGTACGAGCAGTACTTC. It encodes CASSQNPQGYEQYF. The full variable domain, rest sourced from reference TRBV9 and TRBJ2-7, is DSGVTQTPKHLITATGQRVTLRCSPRSGDLSVYWYQQSLDQGLQFLIQYYNGEERAKGNILERFSAQQFPDLHSELNLSSLELGDSALYFCASSQNPQGYEQYFGPGTRLTVT.

V and J are TRBV5-1 and TRBJ2-2, with 7 bases lining up with TRBD2. CDR1 and CDR2 from the germline V gene are SGHRS and YFSETQ. This CDR3 has 17 residues. Unmatched junction bases numbered 13, after V lost 3 bases and J lost 5 bases. CDR3 residues: CASSWGTRGGRTGELFF. The CDR3 region has the DNA TGCGCCAGCAGCTGGGGGACTCGCGGGGGAAGAACCGGGGAGCTGTTTTTT.

A single count supports this clone. The genes are TRBV30 and TRBJ2-7; D is perhaps TRBD1 (6 bases). From germline, CDR1 is GTSNPN and CDR2 SVGIG (reference sequence). CDR3 length: 13 amino acids. Trimming removed 0 bases from V and 3 bases from J, with 9 bases in between. CDR3 sequence: CAWSVAQGYEQYF. DNA for the CDR3: TGTGCCTGGAGTGTTGCACAGGGCTACGAGCAGTACTTC.

The CDR3 DNA is TGTGCCAGCAGCCCCCTACCCGGCACCGGGGAGCTGTTTTTT. Its translation: CASSPLPGTGELFF. The V and J genes are TRBV7-2 and TRBJ2-2, with D unresolved. Germline CDR1 is SGHTA and CDR2 is FQGNSA. Trimming took 5 bases from V and 4 from J, leaving 11 bases between them. The length of the CDR3 is 14 residues.

The chain combines TRBV7-2 with TRBJ2-2; 8 bases match TRBD2. J lost 4 bases, V lost 2 bases, and 3 bases had no gene match. The CDR3 runs 15 residues. Germline CDR1 SGHTA, CDR2 FQGNSA. CDR3 DNA sequence: TGTGCCAGCAGCTTATTCGGGGGGGCCACCGGGGAGCTGTTTTTT. It specifies CASSLFGGATGELFF.

The chain recombines TRBV11-2 with TRBJ1-1; no clear D. CDR1 is SGHAT and CDR2 is FQNNGV in the germline V gene. This CDR3 is built from 14 residues. Trimming left V 5 bases short and J 11 bases short, with 21 bases between. CDR3 protein: CASSPEWQTGRAFF. The CDR3 coding sequence is TGTGCCAGCAGCCCAGAGTGGCAGACTGGCCGGGCTTTCTTT.